The 9 T cell receptor beta chains below were found in one sample sequenced in a study of blood T cell repertoires in COVID-19. The method was immunoSEQ multiplex PCR; TCRdb's version includes in-frame clones alone and lacks a portion of them. The repertoire includes under 200,000 clones, 65% to 85% of them detected once, and roughly a tenth sits in the top ten. What was sequenced was peripheral blood. All receptors derive from an elderly woman with active or convalescent COVID-19.

The chain recombines TRBV18 with TRBJ1-5, with D unresolved. Trimming took 3 bases from V and 4 from J, leaving 7 bases between them. Germline loops: CDR1 KGHSH, CDR2 LQKENI. The CDR3 is made up of 13 amino acids. The CDR3 DNA sequence: TGTGCCAGCTCACCCGTGCTAAATCAGCCCCAGCATTTT. Translated: CASSPVLNQPQHF.

The V gene is TRBV30, the J gene TRBJ2-7; D might be TRBD1 (5 bases). CDR3 length equals 15 residues. With 6 bases removed from V and 5 bases from J, the gap between germline ends came to 23 bases. CDR1 and CDR2 (germline): GTSNPN, SVGIG (reference sequence). The DNA of the CDR3 is TGTGCCTGTAATTCCCTCGAAGGGGCGTTCAACGAGCAGTACTTC. It codes for CACNSLEGAFNEQYF.

The rearrangement links TRBV6-5 to TRBJ2-7; possibly TRBD2 for D (5 bases). V was shortened by 5 bases and J by 0 bases, with 8 bases between the two germline ends. This CDR3 is 13 amino acids long. Germline V gene lookup returns CDR1 MNHEY and CDR2 SVGAGI. CDR3 region: CASSPRGSYEQYF. The CDR3 nucleotides read TGTGCCAGCAGTCCCCGGGGCTCCTACGAGCAGTACTTC.

V usage is TRBV6-1 and J usage is TRBJ1-2, with 10 bases identical to TRBD1. The CDR3 runs to 15 residues. CDR1 is MNHNS and CDR2 is SASEGT in the germline V gene. After removal of 3 bases from V and 1 base from J, the junction contained 2 bases not matched to a gene. For the CDR3, the DNA is TGTGCCAGCAGTGAGGGACAGGGGAGTAACTATGGCTACACCTTC. This encodes CASSEGQGSNYGYTF.

The chain uses TRBV5-1 and TRBJ1-3, with D uncertain. The length of the CDR3 is 14 residues. Germline V CDR1 and CDR2: SGHRS, YFSETQ. Between the trimmed V and J ends, which lost 0 bases and 2 bases, there was a span of 6 bases. Here the CDR3 DNA reads TGCGCCAGCAGCTTGGCGGGTACTGGAAACACCATATATTTT. Its protein product is CASSLAGTGNTIYF.

The chain couples TRBV6-5 to TRBJ1-1; D possibly corresponds to TRBD1 (6 bases). The ends were cut back, 6 bases at V and 1 base at J, with 6 bases in the middle. The CDR3 runs 12 residues. Germline loops: CDR1 MNHEY, CDR2 SVGAGI. CDR3 residues: CASRGANTEAFF. CDR3 DNA: TGTGCCAGCAGGGGGGCGAACACTGAAGCTTTCTTT.

This clone occurred once. V gene TRBV27 combines with J gene TRBJ1-4; a possible D gene is TRBD1 (5 bases). Per the germline V gene, CDR1 is MNHEY and CDR2 is SMNVEV (reference sequence). Trimming left V 2 bases short and J 3 bases short, with 10 bases between. The CDR3 has 15 amino acids. CDR3 region: CASSLRGLPNEKLFF. For the CDR3, the DNA is TGTGCCAGCAGTTTAAGGGGACTGCCTAATGAAAAACTGTTTTTT.

This CDR3 reads CAISDGHTRTDTQYF. CDR3 coding DNA: TGTGCCATCAGTGACGGCCACACGAGGACAGATACGCAGTATTTT. The chain recombines TRBV10-3 with TRBJ2-3; D is uncertain. The CDR3 consists of 15 residues. Trimming took off 3 bases at V and 3 bases at J, with 13 bases between the two ends. CDR1 and CDR2 from the germline V gene are ENHRY and SYGVKD.

The chain recombines TRBV6-2 or TRBV6-3 with TRBJ1-1; the D is unclear. This CDR3 has 15 amino acids. V gave up 5 bases and J gave up 0 bases, with 13 bases separating them. Germline CDR1 MNHEY, CDR2 SVGEGT. This CDR3 is CASSPPGSMNTEAFF. CDR3 coding DNA: TGTGCCAGCAGTCCCCCGGGTTCCATGAACACTGAAGCTTTCTTT.